This T cell receptor beta chain was sequenced during a study of siplizumab effects on memory and regulatory T cells. Assays captured around 92,000 TCR templates per sample. Repertoires were generated with immunoSEQ multiplex PCR, while TCRdb's copy carries only in-frame clones and drops some. The table records fewer than 130,000 clones, just under 95% of them present only once. Study-level points and caveats: Naive T cells looked more diverse than memory cells and looked like major alloresponse contributors. Proliferating Tregs taken from siplizumab cultures were not shown to have a confirmed suppressive function. A minor fraction of alloreactive clones, and no more, mapped to unstimulated subsets.

Regarding this clone: The antigen is not known.

Trimming removed 4 bases from V and 1 base from J, with 13 bases in between. Looked up from germline, CDR1 is LNHDA and CDR2 is SQIVND (reference sequence). The CDR3 has 15 amino acids. What was sequenced was CD4+ T cells sorted from blood. The gene calls are TRBV19 and TRBJ1-2, with D uncertain. The sequence derives from a human donor in good health. The DNA for the CDR3 is TGTGCCAGTAGTAGCCCCCGGACGGATAACTATGGCTACACCTTC. Its protein product is CASSSPRTDNYGYTF. Full variable domain (remainder filled in from reference TRBV19 and TRBJ1-2): DGGITQSPKYLFRKEGQNVTLSCEQNLNHDAMYWYRQDPGQGLRLIYYSQIVNDFQKGDIAEGYSVSREKKESFPLTVTSAQKNPTAFYLCASSSPRTDNYGYTFGSGTRLTVV.